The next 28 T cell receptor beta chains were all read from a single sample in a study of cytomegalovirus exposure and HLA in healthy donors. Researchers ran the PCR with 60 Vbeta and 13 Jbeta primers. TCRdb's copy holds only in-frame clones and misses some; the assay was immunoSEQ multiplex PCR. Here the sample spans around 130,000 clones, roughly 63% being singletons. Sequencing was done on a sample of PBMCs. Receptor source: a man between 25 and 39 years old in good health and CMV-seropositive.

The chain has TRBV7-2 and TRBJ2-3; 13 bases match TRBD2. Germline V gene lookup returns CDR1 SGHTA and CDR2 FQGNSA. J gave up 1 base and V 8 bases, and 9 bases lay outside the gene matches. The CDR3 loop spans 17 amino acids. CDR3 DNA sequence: TGTGCCAGCTGCCGTCGACTAGCGGGAGGAGGCACAGATACGCAGTATTTT. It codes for CASCRRLAGGGTDTQYF.

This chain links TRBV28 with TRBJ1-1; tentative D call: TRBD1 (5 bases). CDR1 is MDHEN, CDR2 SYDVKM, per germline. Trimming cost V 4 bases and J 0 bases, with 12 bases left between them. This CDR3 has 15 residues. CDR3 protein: CASSSIRGLNTEAFF. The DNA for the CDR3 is TGTGCCAGCAGTTCCATAAGGGGCCTGAACACTGAAGCTTTCTTT.

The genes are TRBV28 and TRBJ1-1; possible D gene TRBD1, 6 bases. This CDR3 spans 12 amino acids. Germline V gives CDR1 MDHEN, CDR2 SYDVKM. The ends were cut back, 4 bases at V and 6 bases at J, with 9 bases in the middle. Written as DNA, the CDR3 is TGTGCCAGCAGTTACTGGGGGCCTGAAGCTTTCTTT. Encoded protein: CASSYWGPEAFF.

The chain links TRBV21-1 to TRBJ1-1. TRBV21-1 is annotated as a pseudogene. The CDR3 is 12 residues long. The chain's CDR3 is CASSMGSTEAFF. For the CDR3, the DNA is TGTGCCAGCAGCATGGGGAGCACTGAAGCTTTCTTT.

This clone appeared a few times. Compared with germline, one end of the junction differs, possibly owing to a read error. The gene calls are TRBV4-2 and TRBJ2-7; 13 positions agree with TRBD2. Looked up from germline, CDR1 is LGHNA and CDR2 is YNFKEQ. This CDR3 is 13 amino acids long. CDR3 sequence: CASSQGGTSGNGF. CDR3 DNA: TGTGCCAGCAGCCAGGGCGGGACTAGCGGGAATGGCTTC.

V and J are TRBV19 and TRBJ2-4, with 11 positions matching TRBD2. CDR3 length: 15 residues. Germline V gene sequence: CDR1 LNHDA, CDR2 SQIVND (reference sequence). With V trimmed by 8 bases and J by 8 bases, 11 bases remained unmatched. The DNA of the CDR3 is TGTGCCAGTCGGCCTAGCGGGAGGAGTACGGACATTCAGTACTTC. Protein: CASRPSGRSTDIQYF.

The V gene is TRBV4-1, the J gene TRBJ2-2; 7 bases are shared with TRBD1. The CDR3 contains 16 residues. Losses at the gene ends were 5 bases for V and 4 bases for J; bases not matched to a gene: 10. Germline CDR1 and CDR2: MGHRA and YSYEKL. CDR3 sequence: CASSELTGVGTGELFF. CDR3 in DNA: TGCGCCAGCAGCGAATTAACAGGGGTGGGCACCGGGGAGCTGTTTTTT.

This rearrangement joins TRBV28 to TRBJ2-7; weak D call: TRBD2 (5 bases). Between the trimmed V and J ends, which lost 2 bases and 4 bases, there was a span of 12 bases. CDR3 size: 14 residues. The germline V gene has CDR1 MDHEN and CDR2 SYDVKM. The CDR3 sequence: CASSLGGPVYEQYF. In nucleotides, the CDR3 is TGTGCCAGCAGTTTAGGAGGTCCAGTTTACGAGCAGTACTTC. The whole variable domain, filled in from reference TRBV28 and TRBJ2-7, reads DVKVTQSSRYLVKRTGEKVFLECVQDMDHENMFWYRQDPGLGLRLIYFSYDVKMKEKGDIPEGYSVSREKKERFSLILESASTNQTSMYLCASSLGGPVYEQYFGPGTRLTVT.

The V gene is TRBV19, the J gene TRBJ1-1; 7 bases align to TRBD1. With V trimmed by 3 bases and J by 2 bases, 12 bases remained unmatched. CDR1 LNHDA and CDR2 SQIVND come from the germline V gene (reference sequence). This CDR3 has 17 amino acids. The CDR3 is CASSIGTARKLNTEAFF. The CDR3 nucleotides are TGTGCCAGTAGTATCGGGACAGCAAGGAAACTTAACACTGAAGCTTTCTTT.

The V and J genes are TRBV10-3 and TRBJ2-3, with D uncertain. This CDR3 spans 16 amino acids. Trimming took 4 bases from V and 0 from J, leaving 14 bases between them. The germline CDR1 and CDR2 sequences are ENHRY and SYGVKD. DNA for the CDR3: TGTGCCATCAGTGGGCGACATGCAGCTAGCACAGATACGCAGTATTTT. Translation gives CAISGRHAASTDTQYF.

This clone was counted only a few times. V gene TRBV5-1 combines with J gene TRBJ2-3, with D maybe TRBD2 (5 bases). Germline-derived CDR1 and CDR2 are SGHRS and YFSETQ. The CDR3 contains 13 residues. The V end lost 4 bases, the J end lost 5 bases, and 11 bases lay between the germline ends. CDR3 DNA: TGCGCCAGCAGCAACCTCGGGGTAGATACGCAGTATTTT. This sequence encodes CASSNLGVDTQYF.

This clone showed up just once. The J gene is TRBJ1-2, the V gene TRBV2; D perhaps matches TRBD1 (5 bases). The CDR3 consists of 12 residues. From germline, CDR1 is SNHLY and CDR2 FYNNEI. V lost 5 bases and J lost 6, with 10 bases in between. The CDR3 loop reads CASSRGADGYTF. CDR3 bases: TGTGCCAGCAGTAGGGGTGCGGATGGCTACACCTTC.

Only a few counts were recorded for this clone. The CDR3 DNA follows: TGTGCCAGTAGGGGGGGGGCAAGTTTGGCGGAGACCCAGTACTTC. Translation: CASRGGASLAETQYF. V is TRBV28 and J is TRBJ2-5, with D possibly matching TRBD2 (7 bases). Germline CDR1 reads MDHEN; CDR2 reads SYDVKM. This CDR3 spans 15 amino acids. V lost 9 bases and J 5 bases, leaving 22 bases between the germline ends.

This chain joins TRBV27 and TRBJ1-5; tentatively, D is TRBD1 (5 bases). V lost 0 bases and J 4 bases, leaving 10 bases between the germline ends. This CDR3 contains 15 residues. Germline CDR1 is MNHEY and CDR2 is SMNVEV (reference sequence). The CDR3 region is CASSLSGLLNQPQHF. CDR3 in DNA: TGTGCCAGCAGTTTATCGGGGCTACTGAATCAGCCCCAGCATTTT.

CDR3 sequence reads: CASSLSGGYQETQYF. CDR3 nucleotide sequence: TGCGCCAGCAGCTTATCGGGAGGGTACCAAGAGACCCAGTACTTC. This sequence joins TRBV5-1 and TRBJ2-5; the match to TRBD2 covers 8 bases. The V gene end was trimmed by 2 bases and the J gene end by 0 bases; junction bases not matched to a gene: 3. CDR1 is SGHRS and CDR2 is YFSETQ in the germline V gene. This CDR3 spans 15 amino acids.

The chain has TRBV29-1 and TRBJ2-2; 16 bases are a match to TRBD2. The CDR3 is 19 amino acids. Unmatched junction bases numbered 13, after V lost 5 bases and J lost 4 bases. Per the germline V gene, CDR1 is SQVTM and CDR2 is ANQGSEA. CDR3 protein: CSVTSQGLAGGPGTGELFF. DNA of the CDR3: TGCAGCGTTACCTCACAGGGACTAGCGGGAGGGCCGGGCACCGGGGAGCTGTTTTTT.

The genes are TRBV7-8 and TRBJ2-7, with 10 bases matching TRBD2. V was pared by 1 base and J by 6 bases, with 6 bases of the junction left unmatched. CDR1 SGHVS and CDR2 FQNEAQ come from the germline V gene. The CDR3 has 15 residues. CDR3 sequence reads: CASSLVASGSFEQYF. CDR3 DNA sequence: TGTGCCAGCAGCTTAGTGGCTAGCGGGAGTTTCGAGCAGTACTTC.

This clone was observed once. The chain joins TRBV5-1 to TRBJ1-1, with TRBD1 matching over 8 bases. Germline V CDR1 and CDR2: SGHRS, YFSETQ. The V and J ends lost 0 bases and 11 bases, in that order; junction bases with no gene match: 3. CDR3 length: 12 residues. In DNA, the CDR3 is TGCGCCAGCAGCTTGGGGACAGGGAAGGCTTTCTTT. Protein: CASSLGTGKAFF.

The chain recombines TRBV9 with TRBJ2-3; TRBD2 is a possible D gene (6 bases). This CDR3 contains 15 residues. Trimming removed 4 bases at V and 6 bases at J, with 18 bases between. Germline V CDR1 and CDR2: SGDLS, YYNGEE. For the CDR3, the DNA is TGTGCCAGCAGCCCTCAGATAGGAGGGATTGATACGCAGTATTTT. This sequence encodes CASSPQIGGIDTQYF.

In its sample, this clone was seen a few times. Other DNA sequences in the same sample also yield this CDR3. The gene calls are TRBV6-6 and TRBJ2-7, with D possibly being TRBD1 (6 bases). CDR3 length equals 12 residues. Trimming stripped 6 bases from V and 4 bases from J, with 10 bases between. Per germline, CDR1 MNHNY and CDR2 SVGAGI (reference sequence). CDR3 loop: CASSGTGYEQYF. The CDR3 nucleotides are TGTGCCAGCAGCGGAACAGGGTACGAGCAGTACTTC.

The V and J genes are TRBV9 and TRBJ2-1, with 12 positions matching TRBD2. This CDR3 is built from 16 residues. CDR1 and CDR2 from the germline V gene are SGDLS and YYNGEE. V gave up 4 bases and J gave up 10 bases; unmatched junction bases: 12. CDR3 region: CASSLRTSGIRVEQFF. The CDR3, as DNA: TGTGCCAGCAGCTTACGGACTAGCGGGATCCGTGTCGAGCAGTTCTTC. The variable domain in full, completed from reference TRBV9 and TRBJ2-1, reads DSGVTQTPKHLITATGQRVTLRCSPRSGDLSVYWYQQSLDQGLQFLIQYYNGEERAKGNILERFSAQQFPDLHSELNLSSLELGDSALYFCASSLRTSGIRVEQFFGPGTRLTVL.

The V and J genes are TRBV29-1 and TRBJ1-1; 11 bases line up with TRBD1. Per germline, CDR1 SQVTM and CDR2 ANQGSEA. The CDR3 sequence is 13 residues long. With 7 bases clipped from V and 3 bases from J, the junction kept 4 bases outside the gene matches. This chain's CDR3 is CSDWDRGYTEAFF. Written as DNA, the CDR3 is TGCAGCGATTGGGACAGGGGGTACACTGAAGCTTTCTTT.

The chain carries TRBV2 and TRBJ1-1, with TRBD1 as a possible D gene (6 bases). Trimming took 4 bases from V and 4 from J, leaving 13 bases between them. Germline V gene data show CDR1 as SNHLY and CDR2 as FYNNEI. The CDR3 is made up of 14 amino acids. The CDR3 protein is CASSGPGEGTEAFF. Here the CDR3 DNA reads TGTGCCAGCAGTGGACCAGGGGAGGGCACTGAAGCTTTCTTT.

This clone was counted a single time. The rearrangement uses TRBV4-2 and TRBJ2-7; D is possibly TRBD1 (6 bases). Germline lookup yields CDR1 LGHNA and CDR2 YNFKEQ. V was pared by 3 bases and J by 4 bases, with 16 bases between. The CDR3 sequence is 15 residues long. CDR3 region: CASSQSKGVGYEQYF. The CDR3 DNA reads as TGTGCCAGCAGCCAGTCCAAGGGGGTCGGTTACGAGCAGTACTTC.

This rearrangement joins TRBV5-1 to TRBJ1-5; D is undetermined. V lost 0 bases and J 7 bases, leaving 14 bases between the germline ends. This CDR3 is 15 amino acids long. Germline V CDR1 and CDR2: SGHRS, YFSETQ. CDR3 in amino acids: CASSLGHGFFQPQHF. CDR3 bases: TGCGCCAGCAGCTTGGGACATGGGTTTTTCCAGCCCCAGCATTTT.

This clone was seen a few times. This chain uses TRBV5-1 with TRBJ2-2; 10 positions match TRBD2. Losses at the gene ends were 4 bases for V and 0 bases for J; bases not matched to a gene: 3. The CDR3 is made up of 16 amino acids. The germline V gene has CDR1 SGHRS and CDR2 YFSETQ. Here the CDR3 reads CASSTGLAANTGELFF. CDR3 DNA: TGCGCCAGCAGCACCGGACTAGCGGCGAACACCGGGGAGCTGTTTTTT.

In DNA, the CDR3 is TGTGCCAGCAGCCTCATGGGTACTCCGCAGGGGGAGACCCAGTACTTC. This gives the protein CASSLMGTPQGETQYF. The chain employs TRBV5-6 and TRBJ2-5; weak D call: TRBD1 (6 bases). Germline V gene lookup returns CDR1 SGHDT and CDR2 YYEEEE. V was trimmed by 4 bases and J by 5 bases, leaving 21 bases between them. The CDR3 is 16 amino acids.

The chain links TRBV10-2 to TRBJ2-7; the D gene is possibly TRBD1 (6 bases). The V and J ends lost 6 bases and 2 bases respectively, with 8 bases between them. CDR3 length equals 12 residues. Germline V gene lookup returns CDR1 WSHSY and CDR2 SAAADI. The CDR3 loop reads CASRDRPYEQYF. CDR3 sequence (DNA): TGCGCCAGCAGGGACAGACCCTACGAGCAGTACTTC.